This T cell receptor beta chain came from a study of blood T cell repertoires in COVID-19 (dated by TCRdb to between 2020 and 2021). Study-wide context: The collaborator samples originated in the United States, Italy and Spain and spanned the acute and convalescent phases of COVID-19. Nearly every sample came with metadata listing a de-identified subject ID, COVID-19 status, age in years and sex. The prospective study material was composed of cDNA or gDNA derived from T cells, B-cell-depleted T cells, or PBMCs. HLA class I and class II types, where available, came from metadata supplied by the sample provider rather than from assay-based typing. A freely available public database, intended as a resource for researchers studying the immune response to SARS-CoV-2, is where the repertoires were released. Subjects who had been exposed to COVID-19, were actively infected with it, or had recovered from it provided the deeply sampled blood TCRbeta repertoires that made up the dataset. The samples were drawn from two sources: the first 160 participants of the ongoing ImmuneRACE study, and 1,254 subjects contributed by 6 global collaborators.

TCRbeta CDR3 regions were amplified from genomic DNA using the immunoSEQ Assay, a bias-controlled multiplex PCR. As for the authors' bioinformatics: Within the assay, amplification of reference gene primers was used to estimate how many nucleated cells each sample contained. To quantify the absolute abundance of each unique TCRbeta CDR3 rearrangement, sequence reads were collapsed and filtered. For each sample, productive Simpson clonality was calculated by taking the square root of Simpson's diversity index across productive rearrangements. The source is immuneACCESS, and TCRdb retained only in-frame sequences with V and J called. Part of the clones is not carried over; for the studies checked, unresolved V genes explain less than half of this, and the remainder is unexplained. The V and J calls and clone size come from that table; D and trimming were worked out from the DNA. The sample contains fewer than 250,000 clones, roughly four fifths of them found a single time. The ten biggest clones cover approximately 4.5% of the sample.

As to this clone: This clone's antigen is unknown. Nothing much larger sits one base from this clone, and base qualities are not available.

Broad study findings and their caveats: Clinical and demographic metadata were provided uncurated, with the amount varying by source and participant.

The germline V gene provides CDR1 SNHLY and CDR2 FYNNEI. Trimming removed 1 base from V and 7 bases from J, leaving 9 bases between the germline ends. The CDR3 measures 13 amino acids from cysteine to phenylalanine. Only the CDR3 DNA is retained, 39 bases long and in frame from the first base. Each collaborating institution followed its own protocols to collect whole blood in K2EDTA tubes. For TCRbeta analysis, collaborators shipped samples as frozen whole blood, isolated PBMCs, or DNA extracted from either of those sample types. The rearranged chain carries TRBV2 and TRBJ2-3; the D gene is perhaps TRBD2, on 5 matching bases. Sequencing was carried out using peripheral blood. This TCR derives from a woman aged 70-85 years with acute or convalescent COVID-19. The DNA sequence reads TGTGCCAGCAGTGAAGGGGAGAGGCATACGCAGTATTTT. Translated, this gives CASSEGERHTQYF. This CDR3, with the reference TRBV2 and TRBJ2-3 proteins standing in past its ends, gives the full variable domain EPEVTQTPSHQVTQMGQEVILRCVPISNHLYFYWYRQILGQKVEFLVSFYNNEISEKSEIFDDQFSVERPDGSNFTLKIRSTKLEDSAMYFCASSEGERHTQYFGPGTRLTVL.